This T cell receptor beta chain was sequenced during a study of early T cells in non-severe SARS-CoV-2 infection. This clonotype was seen ten or more times. The antigen is unknown. Attachment of unique molecular identifiers to individual cDNA molecules was performed. Using its own MiXCR run on the 5' RACE reads, TCRdb lists one record per CDR3 protein. The sample consists of 85,000 to 100,000 distinct CDR3 sequences, approximately 9.9% of them appearing once. Findings of the study overall: VDJdb matches were skewed toward anti-spike CD8 T cell responses.

The TCR sequence derives from an adult who was a healthcare worker with PCR-confirmed SARS-CoV-2 infection or an uninfected control (not recorded which). Specimen: whole blood.

The CDR3 is CASSLPRDMNTEAFF. In nucleotides, the CDR3 is TGCGCCAGCAGCTTACCCCGGGACATGAACACTGAAGCTTTCTTT. This rearrangement joins TRBV5-1 to TRBJ1-1, with a tentative D call TRBD1 (6 bases). Trimming removed 2 bases at V and 0 bases at J, with 11 bases between. Germline CDR1 is SGHRS and CDR2 is YFSETQ. The CDR3 extends over 15 amino acids.